The TCR beta chain under discussion was sequenced for a study of T cell responses to AZD1222 COVID-19 vaccine. Study outcomes and limitations: Recipients of AZD1222 seropositive at baseline numbered only six or seven. Spike-specific TCR depth and breadth grew after two AZD1222 doses. Unmutated variant regions reportedly attract nearly half of all spike-specific TCRs.

CDR3 length equals 16 residues. CDR1 is SGHRS and CDR2 is YFSETQ in the germline V gene. V lost 3 bases to trimming and J lost 4 bases, with 17 bases between them. TCRdb keeps only in-frame clones here, not all; method: immunoSEQ multiplex PCR. The sample yields 150,000 to 200,000 clones, 94% seen once. To note about this clone: As yet, its antigen is unknown.

This clonotype was obtained from an adult who received the AZD1222 COVID-19 vaccine. Sample: peripheral blood, taken 28 days after the second AZD1222 dose. The chain couples TRBV5-1 to TRBJ2-1, with D tentatively TRBD2 (6 bases). The CDR3 spells CASSYSGLTTYNEQFF. The CDR3 DNA sequence: TGCGCCAGCAGCTATTCGGGACTGACAACGTACAATGAGCAGTTCTTC.